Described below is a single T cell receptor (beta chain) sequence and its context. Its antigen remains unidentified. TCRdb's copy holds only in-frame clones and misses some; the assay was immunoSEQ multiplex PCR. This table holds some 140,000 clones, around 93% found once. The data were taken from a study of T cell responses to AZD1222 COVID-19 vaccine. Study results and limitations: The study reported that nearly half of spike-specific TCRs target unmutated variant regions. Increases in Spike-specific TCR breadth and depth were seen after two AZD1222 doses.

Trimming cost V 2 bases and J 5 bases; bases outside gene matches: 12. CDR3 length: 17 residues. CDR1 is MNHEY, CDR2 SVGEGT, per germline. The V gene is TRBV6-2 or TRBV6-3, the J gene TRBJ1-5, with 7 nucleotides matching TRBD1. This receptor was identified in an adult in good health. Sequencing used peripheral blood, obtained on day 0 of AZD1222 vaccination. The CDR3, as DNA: TGTGCCAGCAGTTACCCGCCGGGACAGAGAGGGGATCAGCCCCAGCATTTT. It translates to CASSYPPGQRGDQPQHF.